The clone carrying this T cell receptor beta chain showed up just a few times. The CDR3 is 13 amino acids. Trimming removed 2 bases from V and 14 bases from J, with 13 bases in between. Per the germline V gene, CDR1 is LGHDT and CDR2 is YNNKEL (reference sequence). These data are taken from a study of T-cell memory formation after mild COVID-19. TCRdb used MiXCR to reprocess the 5' RACE reads, holding one entry per CDR3 protein. Among under 250,000 distinct CDR3 sequences, approximately 10% were seen once, and the ten largest hold 3.5%. The chain is built from TRBV3-1 and TRBJ1-6; TRBD1 is a possible D gene (6 bases). What was sequenced was PBMCs or a T cell subset sorted from them (not recorded which). The sequence was collected from a young man who had mild COVID-19 (a few samples of this study predate the infection). Cell type and time point are not known. CDR3 residues: CASSQPGALALHF. CDR3 DNA sequence: TGTGCCAGCAGCCAACCAGGGGCCTTGGCCCTCCACTTT.